This TCR beta chain was obtained from a study of control samples from healthy donors and cancer patients. Sequencing was performed with immunoSEQ multiplex PCR; in TCRdb, only in-frame clones are kept and a portion is missing. The table shows 100,000 to 150,000 clones, with about 90% occurring only once. The germline V and J ends were trimmed by 1 base and 0 bases, with 7 bases remaining between them. This CDR3 spans 15 amino acids. Germline CDR1 reads SGHRS; CDR2 reads YFSETQ. This chain joins TRBV5-1 and TRBJ2-2; unclear D gene. The sequenced material came from blood. The sequence derives from a man between 18 and 29 years old in good health. CDR3 sequence reads: CASSLTTANTGELFF. The CDR3 coding sequence is TGCGCCAGCAGCTTGACTACAGCGAACACCGGGGAGCTGTTTTTT.